One TCR beta chain is described in this entry. A much larger clonotype is one base distant, so this may be a read error. The conserved final phenylalanine or tryptophan is absent from the CDR3, which likely points to a read error. This library used roughly 400 ng RNA and molecular barcoded adaptors spanning alpha/delta and beta/gamma chains. TCRdb redid the calling of the reads with MiXCR, one entry per CDR3 protein. The table shows about 63,000 distinct CDR3 sequences, with over 11% occurring only once. The data were taken from a study of read filtering for tumor transcriptome and immune sequencing. The clonotype was recovered from a donor aged 40 or over with multiple myeloma. Sequencing was carried out using a population of CD138-negative cells sorted from bone marrow.

The CDR3 region has the DNA TGCAGCGCCCTGGGGCTAGCTCGCGATGAGCAGTTCTCC. This translates into CSALGLARDEQFS. The chain carries TRBV29-1 and TRBJ2-1; D may be TRBD1 or TRBD2 (5 bases each). V was pared by 7 bases and J by 8 bases, with 18 bases between. There are 13 residues in the CDR3. Germline CDR1 SQVTM, CDR2 ANQGSEA.